The rows below give T cell receptor beta chains drawn from one sample of a study of blood T cell repertoires in COVID-19. Sequencing used immunoSEQ multiplex PCR; TCRdb keeps in-frame clones, though not all of them. The sample gives about 210,000 clones, around 90% of which show up once; more than 1.5% is in the top ten. Source material: peripheral blood. Every receptor here comes from a man between 65 and 79 years old with acute or convalescent COVID-19. CDR3s include the opening cysteine and the closing phenylalanine or tryptophan. D genes are given only for firm matches. Rows give clone size only sometimes, using once, few, many, or a class for an expanded clone.

CDR3 DNA: TGTGCCAGCAGCTTTCAGGGGGCGGACACTGAAGCTTTCTTT
CDR3 protein: CASSFQGADTEAFF
clone size: -
J gene: TRBJ1-1
D gene: TRBD1
V gene: TRBV7-3

CDR3 DNA: TGCGCCAGCAGCCAGCCGGGTACAGGGAGCACTGAAGCTTTCTTT
CDR3 protein: CASSQPGTGSTEAFF
clone size: -
J gene: TRBJ1-1
D gene: -
V gene: TRBV4-1

CDR3 DNA: TGCGCCAGCAGCTTCCTACCTCCCCCCTCTAACTATGGCTACACCTTC
CDR3 protein: CASSFLPPPSNYGYTF
clone size: -
J gene: TRBJ1-2
D gene: -
V gene: TRBV5-1

CDR3 DNA: TGTGCCAGCAGCTTTAGGAGAGGCGAGACCCAGTACTTC
CDR3 protein: CASSFRRGETQYF
clone size: -
J gene: TRBJ2-5
D gene: -
V gene: TRBV7-3

CDR3 DNA: TGTGCCAGCAGCTTAACAGCAGGGGTCCCCGGGGAGCTGTTTTTT
CDR3 protein: CASSLTAGVPGELFF
clone size: -
J gene: TRBJ2-2
D gene: -
V gene: TRBV7-3

CDR3 DNA: TGCAGTGCTAGTAGTACAGCGGGAGTGGGCAATGAGCAGTTCTTC
CDR3 protein: CSASSTAGVGNEQFF
clone size: -
J gene: TRBJ2-1
D gene: TRBD2
V gene: TRBV20-1

CDR3 DNA: TGTGCCAGCAGTTTTAACGCAGGAGGCTACACCTTC
CDR3 protein: CASSFNAGGYTF
clone size: -
J gene: TRBJ1-2
D gene: -
V gene: TRBV12-3/TRBV12-4

CDR3 DNA: TGTGCCAGCAGCTTATTTTTAGTGAGTGCTAGCGGAATATACAATGAGCAGTTCTTC
CDR3 protein: CASSLFLVSASGIYNEQFF
clone size: -
J gene: TRBJ2-1
D gene: TRBD2
V gene: TRBV7-8

CDR3 DNA: TGCGCCAGCAGCCAAGATACCACTTTGACAGGAGTTAACTATGGCTACACCTTC
CDR3 protein: CASSQDTTLTGVNYGYTF
clone size: -
J gene: TRBJ1-2
D gene: -
V gene: TRBV4-3

CDR3 DNA: TGTGCCAGCAGTGAAGGGGGGGTAGGAGGCTACACCTTC
CDR3 protein: CASSEGGVGGYTF
clone size: once
J gene: TRBJ1-2
D gene: -
V gene: TRBV6-1

CDR3 DNA: TGTGCCACCGCCCCGGGAGACAGGGGGCTGGGCAATCAGCCCCAGCATTTT
CDR3 protein: CATAPGDRGLGNQPQHF
clone size: -
J gene: TRBJ1-5
D gene: TRBD1
V gene: TRBV19

CDR3 DNA: TGTGCCAGCAGCATCAGGGGTGGCACTGAAGCTTTCTTT
CDR3 protein: CASSIRGGTEAFF
clone size: -
J gene: TRBJ1-1
D gene: -
V gene: TRBV2

CDR3 DNA: TGCGCCAGCAGGCCTACTAGCGCCCGAACCGGGGAGCTGTTTTTT
CDR3 protein: CASRPTSARTGELFF
clone size: -
J gene: TRBJ2-2
D gene: TRBD2
V gene: TRBV4-3

CDR3 DNA: TGTGCCAGCAGCTTAACCGGGACTAGCGGGAGGCCCGGGGAGCTGTTTTTT
CDR3 protein: CASSLTGTSGRPGELFF
clone size: -
J gene: TRBJ2-2
D gene: TRBD2
V gene: TRBV7-3